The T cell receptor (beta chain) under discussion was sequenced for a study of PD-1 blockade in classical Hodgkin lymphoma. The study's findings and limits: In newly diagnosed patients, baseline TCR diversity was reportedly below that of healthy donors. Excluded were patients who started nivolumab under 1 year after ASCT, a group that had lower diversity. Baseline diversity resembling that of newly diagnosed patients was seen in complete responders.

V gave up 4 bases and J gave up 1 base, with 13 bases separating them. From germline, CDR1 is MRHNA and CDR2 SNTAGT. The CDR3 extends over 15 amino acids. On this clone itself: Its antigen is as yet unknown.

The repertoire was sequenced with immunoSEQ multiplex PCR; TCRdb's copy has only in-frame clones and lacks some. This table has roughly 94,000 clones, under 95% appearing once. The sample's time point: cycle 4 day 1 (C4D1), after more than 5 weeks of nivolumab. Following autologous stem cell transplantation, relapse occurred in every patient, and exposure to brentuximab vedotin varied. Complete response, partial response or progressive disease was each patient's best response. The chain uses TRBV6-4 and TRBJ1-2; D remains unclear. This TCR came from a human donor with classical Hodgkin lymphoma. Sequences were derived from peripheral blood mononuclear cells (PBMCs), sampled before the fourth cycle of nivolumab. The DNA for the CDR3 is TGTGCCAGCAGTGCGTCTGCCAGATTTAACTATGGCTACACCTTC. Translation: CASSASARFNYGYTF.